The present T cell receptor beta chain was sequenced within a study of T cell clonotyping in hematopoietic cell transplantation. Study-level results: Pathologically expanded recipient clonotypes increased progressively from day 30 to day 180 as diversity fell. CD4 and CD8 repertoire contributions could not be separated without sorting. Graft donor and pretransplant recipient Inverse Simpson Index values predicted broader posttransplant TCR diversity.

Per the germline V gene, CDR1 is SGHDN and CDR2 is FVKESK. There are 14 residues in the CDR3. Trimming took 4 bases from V and 6 from J, leaving 12 bases between them. Profiling relied on immunoSEQ multiplex PCR, and the TCRdb table lists in-frame clones only, not all of them. The sample yields about 16,000 clones, around nine tenths seen once. This clone was seen a single time. Its antigen is not identified. The sequencing input was peripheral blood mononuclear cells. This chain connects TRBV14 to TRBJ2-2; D is ambiguous. This clonotype was obtained from a man aged 40-55 years in good health. Some clones in this sample may be carry-over from other donors' samples. CDR3 sequence (DNA): TGTGCCAGCAGCCTCGCCGTCCGTTCCGGGGAGCTGTTTTTT. Its protein is CASSLAVRSGELFF.